Listed here are 16 T cell receptor beta chains from one sample, sequenced in a study of blood T cell repertoires in COVID-19. Libraries were prepared by immunoSEQ multiplex PCR; TCRdb keeps only in-frame clonotypes and omits some of them. The top ten clones hold approximately 10% of a sample with tens of thousands of clones, 79% of them seen once. Sequences were obtained from peripheral blood. Every receptor here comes from a woman between 45 and 60 years old with acute or convalescent COVID-19.

The chain employs TRBV27 and TRBJ1-6, with D perhaps matching TRBD1 (5 bases). V lost 3 bases and J 8 bases, leaving 14 bases between the germline ends. This CDR3 is built from 15 residues. CDR1 and CDR2 from the germline V gene are MNHEY and SMNVEV (reference sequence). CDR3 sequence: CASSLLLGGDSPLHF. The CDR3, as DNA: TGTGCCAGCAGTTTGCTACTTGGGGGGGATTCACCCCTCCACTTT.

The chain recombines TRBV5-1 with TRBJ2-3; D is possibly TRBD1 (5 bases). The V end lost 0 bases, the J end lost 2 bases, and 10 bases lay between the germline ends. Germline CDR1 reads SGHRS; CDR2 reads YFSETQ. The CDR3 sequence is 15 residues long. The CDR3 is CASSLGQDTTDTQYF. As DNA, the CDR3 is TGCGCCAGCAGCTTGGGGCAGGACACCACAGATACGCAGTATTTT.

The V gene is TRBV5-1, the J gene TRBJ2-6, with D possibly being TRBD2 (6 bases). Trimming pared 0 bases from V and 3 bases from J, leaving 13 bases between. The CDR3 is 17 amino acids. Per germline, CDR1 SGHRS and CDR2 YFSETQ. DNA of the CDR3: TGCGCCAGCAGCTTGGAAAGGCTGGGGGGTGGGGCCAACGTCCTGACTTTC. Protein sequence: CASSLERLGGGANVLTF.

CDR3 sequence: CASVGQGDSPLHF. Here the CDR3 DNA reads TGTGCCAGCGTGGGACAGGGAGATTCACCCCTCCACTTT. This chain uses TRBV2 with TRBJ1-6; 9 bases are a match to TRBD1. The germline V gene encodes CDR1 SNHLY and CDR2 FYNNEI. Unmatched junction bases numbered 4, after V lost 8 bases and J lost 8 bases. This CDR3 comprises 13 residues. The whole variable domain, filled in from reference TRBV2 and TRBJ1-6, reads EPEVTQTPSHQVTQMGQEVILRCVPISNHLYFYWYRQILGQKVEFLVSFYNNEISEKSEIFDDQFSVERPDGSNFTLKIRSTKLEDSAMYFCASVGQGDSPLHFGNGTRLTVT.

The rearrangement joins TRBV19 to TRBJ1-2, with D possibly matching TRBD1 (5 bases). Germline V CDR1 and CDR2: LNHDA, SQIVND (reference sequence). Trimming removed 2 bases at V and 3 bases at J, with 13 bases between. The length of the CDR3 is 15 residues. CDR3 coding DNA: TGTGCCAGTAGTATATTGGGCAGGGAGGACTATGGCTACACCTTC. Its protein product is CASSILGREDYGYTF. Full variable domain (outside the CDR3, taken from reference TRBV19 and TRBJ1-2): DGGITQSPKYLFRKEGQNVTLSCEQNLNHDAMYWYRQDPGQGLRLIYYSQIVNDFQKGDIAEGYSVSREKKESFPLTVTSAQKNPTAFYLCASSILGREDYGYTFGSGTRLTVV.

This chain joins TRBV28 and TRBJ1-2; 9 positions match TRBD1. Trimming removed 5 bases from V and 3 bases from J; junction bases left unmatched: 7. This CDR3 region has 15 residues. The germline V gene has CDR1 MDHEN and CDR2 SYDVKM. CDR3 residues: CASSPGTGLDYGYTF. CDR3 coding DNA: TGTGCCAGCAGTCCTGGGACAGGGTTGGACTATGGCTACACCTTC.

CDR3 region: CASSQAVSRDIGSGNTIYF. DNA for the CDR3: TGCGCCAGCAGCCAAGCTGTCTCCCGGGACATTGGCTCTGGAAACACCATATATTTT. This sequence joins TRBV4-3 and TRBJ1-3; possibly TRBD1 for D (6 bases). CDR1 and CDR2 (germline): LGHNA, YSLEER. V was clipped by 1 base and J by 0 bases, with 19 bases between them. The CDR3 runs to 19 residues.

The gene calls are TRBV27 and TRBJ2-1; 7 positions match TRBD2. Germline V gene sequence: CDR1 MNHEY, CDR2 SMNVEV (reference sequence). CDR3 length: 16 amino acids. V was pared by 5 bases and J by 0 bases, with 7 bases of the junction left unmatched. The CDR3 loop is CASSVQRDPSYNEQFF. Here the CDR3 DNA reads TGTGCCAGCAGTGTACAGCGGGACCCCTCCTACAATGAGCAGTTCTTC.

This clone has just a few counts. The chain links TRBV30 to TRBJ1-5; 8 bases agree with TRBD1. The CDR3 extends over 13 amino acids. After removal of 2 bases from V and 5 bases from J, the junction contained 2 bases not matched to a gene. Per the germline V gene, CDR1 is GTSNPN and CDR2 is SVGIG (reference sequence). CDR3 bases: TGTGCCTGGAGTCTACAGGGGGATCAGCCCCAGCATTTT. Amino acids: CAWSLQGDQPQHF.

The table lists this clone with a count of one. CDR3 coding DNA: TGTGCCAGCAGTAACCTAGCGGCCAGCACAGATACGCAGTATTTT. Its protein is CASSNLAASTDTQYF. The chain joins TRBV6-5 to TRBJ2-3; 7 positions match TRBD2. Trimming took 5 bases from V and 0 from J; bases not matched to a gene: 5. The CDR3 runs to 15 residues. CDR1 MNHEY and CDR2 SVGAGI come from the germline V gene.

In its sample, this clone was seen a few times. The chain has TRBV4-1 and TRBJ1-1, with TRBD1 matching over 7 bases. From germline, CDR1 is MGHRA and CDR2 YSYEKL. Trimming took 0 bases from V and 6 from J; bases not matched to a gene: 4. The CDR3 is 14 residues long. DNA of the CDR3: TGCGCCAGCAGCCAAGAGGACAGGAGGGCTGAAGCTTTCTTT. This codes for CASSQEDRRAEAFF.

This clone has just a few counts. The V gene is TRBV7-2, the J gene TRBJ2-1; D might be TRBD2 (6 bases). CDR3 length: 14 residues. CDR1 is SGHTA and CDR2 is FQGNSA in the germline V gene. V gave up 6 bases and J gave up 0 bases, with 9 bases separating them. DNA for the CDR3: TGTGCCAGCAGAAACGGGAGCTCCTACAATGAGCAGTTCTTC. Its protein product is CASRNGSSYNEQFF.

The rearrangement uses TRBV4-2 and TRBJ1-5; 12 positions agree with TRBD1. The CDR3 consists of 19 residues. The germline gives CDR1 LGHNA, CDR2 YNFKEQ. The V gene end was trimmed by 0 bases and the J gene end by 2 bases; junction bases not matched to a gene: 8. The CDR3 DNA follows: TGTGCCAGCAGCCAAGAGGCCGGGACAGGGGGCGTAGGCAATCAGCCCCAGCATTTT. This gives the protein CASSQEAGTGGVGNQPQHF.

As DNA, the CDR3 is TGCGCCAGCAGCCCTAATCCGGGACTCATACCCGGGGAGCTGTTTTTT. Its protein product is CASSPNPGLIPGELFF. The rearrangement links TRBV5-1 to TRBJ2-2; the D gene is possibly TRBD2 (6 bases). CDR1 is SGHRS, CDR2 YFSETQ, per germline. The CDR3 consists of 16 residues. Trimming removed 4 bases at V and 6 bases at J, with 19 bases between.

The V gene is TRBV4-2, the J gene TRBJ1-5; D unresolved. Germline V gene data show CDR1 as LGHNA and CDR2 as YNFKEQ. There are 15 residues in the CDR3. V was pared by 0 bases and J by 3 bases, with 9 bases between. The CDR3 loop is CASSQDWQANQPQHF. Written as DNA, the CDR3 is TGTGCCAGCAGCCAAGATTGGCAGGCCAATCAGCCCCAGCATTTT.

The chain links TRBV7-9 to TRBJ1-1; TRBD1 agrees at 8 bases. CDR3 length equals 16 residues. V lost 1 base and J lost 1; bases outside the gene matches: 5. Germline V gene data show CDR1 as SEHNR and CDR2 as FQNEAQ (reference sequence). CDR3 nucleotides: TGTGCCAGCAGCTTAGGGCACGGGACAGGGAACACTGAAGCTTTCTTT. It codes for CASSLGHGTGNTEAFF.